The next 23 T cell receptor beta chains were all read from a single sample in a study of cytomegalovirus exposure and HLA in healthy donors. Here immunoSEQ multiplex PCR was the method, and the copy in TCRdb shows in-frame clones only, minus some. The data hold some 210,000 clones, with about nine tenths observed a single time. Input material: PBMCs. Source of these receptors: a woman under 30 in good health and CMV-seropositive.

The V call is TRBV27, the J call TRBJ2-7; weak D call: TRBD1 (6 bases). CDR1 is MNHEY and CDR2 is SMNVEV in the germline V gene (reference sequence). V lost 4 bases to trimming and J lost 1 base, with 11 bases between them. The CDR3 has 14 amino acids. CDR3 amino acids: CASSSHRESYEQYF. CDR3 sequence (DNA): TGTGCCAGCAGTTCCCACAGGGAGTCCTACGAGCAGTACTTC.

The chain's CDR3 is CASSSAGEDQPQHF. DNA of the CDR3: TGTGCCAGCAGTTCAGCAGGCGAAGATCAGCCCCAGCATTTT. The V gene is TRBV28, the J gene TRBJ1-5, with D unclear. Per germline, CDR1 MDHEN and CDR2 SYDVKM. This CDR3 contains 14 residues. With 4 bases removed from V and 5 bases from J, the gap between germline ends came to 12 bases.

This rearrangement joins TRBV7-9 to TRBJ1-4; no definite D call. Trimming pared 4 bases from V and 2 bases from J, leaving 8 bases between. Germline V lookup: CDR1 SEHNR, CDR2 FQNEAQ (reference sequence). The CDR3 is 14 residues long. The CDR3 region is CASSSRATNEKLFF. CDR3 DNA sequence: TGTGCCAGCAGCTCACGTGCGACTAATGAAAAACTGTTTTTT. Using reference TRBV7-9 and TRBJ1-4 for the parts outside the CDR3, the full variable domain is DTGVSQNPRHKITKRGQNVTFRCDPISEHNRLYWYRQTLGQGPEFLTYFQNEAQLEKSRLLSDRFSAERPKGSFSTLEIQRTEQGDSAMYLCASSSRATNEKLFFGSGTQLSVL.

The sample holds many counts of this clone. This chain links TRBV18 with TRBJ2-7; 7 bases map to TRBD2. There are 16 residues in the CDR3. Germline V gene sequence: CDR1 KGHSH, CDR2 LQKENI. The J segment lost 3 bases and the V segment lost 2 bases, leaving 10 bases of the junction unmatched. CDR3 nucleotide sequence: TGTGCCAGCTCACCATACATCCAGCGGGACCACTACGAGCAGTACTTC. As protein: CASSPYIQRDHYEQYF.

The J gene is TRBJ2-1, the V gene TRBV28, with TRBD1 identical over 8 bases. Germline lookup yields CDR1 MDHEN and CDR2 SYDVKM. This CDR3 spans 15 amino acids. Unmatched junction bases numbered 6, after V lost 6 bases and J lost 2 bases. The CDR3 protein is CASSPTGDPYNEQFF. CDR3 nucleotide sequence: TGTGCCAGCAGCCCGACAGGGGACCCCTACAATGAGCAGTTCTTC.

The CDR3 is CASSVWAASNYGYTF. The CDR3 coding sequence is TGTGCCAGCAGCGTATGGGCAGCATCTAACTATGGCTACACCTTC. V is TRBV9 and J is TRBJ1-2; D is uncertain. Germline loops: CDR1 SGDLS, CDR2 YYNGEE. The CDR3 is 15 residues long. Trimming pared 1 base from V and 0 bases from J, leaving 10 bases between.

There are a few counts of this clone. This sample also contains other DNA sequences that code for the same CDR3. This chain connects TRBV7-2 to TRBJ2-7, with D perhaps matching TRBD2 (5 bases). Trimming pared 1 base from V and 3 bases from J, leaving 7 bases between. Germline V gene sequence: CDR1 SGHTA, CDR2 FQGNSA. The CDR3 runs 13 residues. The DNA of the CDR3 is TGTGCCAGCAGCTTAGGGACTGGCTACGAGCAGTACTTC. It yields the protein CASSLGTGYEQYF.

The chain links TRBV6-1 to TRBJ1-4; 8 nucleotides line up with TRBD1. Germline V gene data show CDR1 as MNHNS and CDR2 as SASEGT. The J segment lost 7 bases and the V segment lost 1 base, leaving 2 bases of the junction unmatched. The CDR3 loop spans 14 amino acids. For the CDR3, the DNA is TGTGCCAGCAGTGAAGGCAGGGGGCCTGAAAAACTGTTTTTT. This translates into CASSEGRGPEKLFF.

The genes are TRBV21-1 and TRBJ1-2; TRBD1, the D gene given by the table, was not confirmed from the DNA. TRBV21-1 constitutes a pseudogene. This CDR3 has 12 amino acids. CDR3 DNA sequence: TGTGCCAGCCTGGACATGAACTATGGCTACACCTTC. Translated: CASLDMNYGYTF.

V is TRBV7-2 and J is TRBJ2-7; 9 bases line up with TRBD2. The CDR3 length is 15 residues. V gave up 2 bases and J gave up 6 bases; unmatched junction bases: 8. From germline, CDR1 is SGHTA and CDR2 FQGNSA. CDR3 protein: CASSLRLAGDVEQYF. CDR3 sequence (DNA): TGTGCCAGCAGCTTACGGTTAGCGGGAGATGTCGAGCAGTACTTC.

This rearrangement joins TRBV6-5 to TRBJ1-2, with a possible D match to TRBD1 (5 bases). CDR1 is MNHEY and CDR2 is SVGAGI in the germline V gene. CDR3 length equals 15 residues. The V and J ends lost 6 bases and 7 bases respectively, with 21 bases between them. CDR3 coding DNA: TGTGCCAGCAGAACCCAGGTGCACAGGAGAGGTGGCTACACCTTC. Amino acids: CASRTQVHRRGGYTF.

The rearrangement joins TRBV25-1 to TRBJ1-1; 7 nucleotides align to TRBD1. The V segment lost 4 bases and the J segment 6 bases; nucleotides outside the gene matches: 8. In germline, CDR1 is MGHDK, CDR2 SYGVNS. This CDR3 contains 14 residues. The CDR3 loop is CASSAVTGMPEAFF. The CDR3 region has the DNA TGTGCCAGCAGTGCTGTGACAGGGATGCCTGAAGCTTTCTTT.

This chain uses TRBV5-1 with TRBJ2-7; 8 nucleotides align to TRBD1. Unmatched junction bases numbered 7, after V lost 5 bases and J lost 3 bases. The germline CDR1 and CDR2 sequences are SGHRS and YFSETQ. The CDR3 spans 14 residues. The CDR3 here is CASRRTGNVYEQYF. The CDR3 DNA is TGCGCCAGCAGGCGGACAGGGAACGTCTACGAGCAGTACTTC.

This chain links TRBV5-1 with TRBJ2-1; possibly TRBD2 for D (5 bases). Trimming removed 3 bases from V and 6 bases from J, with 25 bases in between. CDR3 length equals 18 residues. The germline CDR1 and CDR2 sequences are SGHRS and YFSETQ. The CDR3 DNA is TGCGCCAGCAGCTGCCCCTACTACCGGAGCGGACGGTGCAATGAGCAGTTCTTC. Amino acids: CASSCPYYRSGRCNEQFF. Full variable domain (missing parts from reference TRBV5-1 and TRBJ2-1): KAGVTQTPRYLIKTRGQQVTLSCSPISGHRSVSWYQQTPGQGLQFLFEYFSETQRNKGNFPGRFSGRQFSNSRSEMNVSTLELGDSALYLCASSCPYYRSGRCNEQFFGPGTRLTVL.

The chain links TRBV5-6 to TRBJ2-6; D is possibly TRBD1 (5 bases). Germline values: CDR1 SGHDT, CDR2 YYEEEE. Trimming left V 0 bases short and J 0 bases short, with 10 bases between. The CDR3 runs 17 residues. The CDR3 protein is CASSLDRSSSGANVLTF. In DNA form, the CDR3 reads TGTGCCAGCAGCTTGGACAGGTCCAGCTCTGGGGCCAACGTCCTGACTTTC.

The rearrangement joins TRBV2 to TRBJ2-5, with D possibly being TRBD2 (5 bases). The CDR3 is 14 residues long. Looked up from germline, CDR1 is SNHLY and CDR2 is FYNNEI. V was shortened by 0 bases and J by 4 bases, with 9 bases between the two germline ends. The CDR3 loop reads CASSEAPEGETQYF. Written as DNA, the CDR3 is TGTGCCAGCAGTGAAGCGCCTGAGGGAGAGACCCAGTACTTC.

Written as DNA, the CDR3 is TGTGCCAGCAGCGTCATCCTAGCGGCCAGGGATACGCAGTATTTT. Its protein is CASSVILAARDTQYF. The rearrangement links TRBV4-2 to TRBJ2-3; 7 bases fit TRBD2. Germline CDR1 LGHNA, CDR2 YNFKEQ. After removal of 5 bases from V and 6 bases from J, the junction contained 11 bases not matched to a gene. The CDR3 is 15 amino acids.

The rearrangement links TRBV5-6 to TRBJ2-1; 11 nucleotides line up with TRBD2. Per the germline V gene, CDR1 is SGHDT and CDR2 is YYEEEE. The CDR3 is made up of 19 amino acids. Germline trimming cut 1 base from V and 8 bases from J; bases unmatched to any gene: 17. The CDR3 sequence is CASSLFSLTSGDPTHEQFF. The CDR3 bases are TGTGCCAGCAGCTTGTTCTCCTTGACTAGCGGGGACCCCACCCATGAGCAGTTCTTC.

This chain links TRBV27 with TRBJ2-1; 8 bases are shared with TRBD1. Germline V lookup: CDR1 MNHEY, CDR2 SMNVEV (reference sequence). This CDR3 region has 18 residues. V shed 0 bases, J shed 4 bases, and the junction held 11 bases outside the gene matches. The CDR3 region has the DNA TGTGCCAGCAGTTTATCGAGGCCCGGGACAGGTCCATACAATGAGCAGTTCTTC. Translation gives CASSLSRPGTGPYNEQFF.

The V and J genes are TRBV5-6 and TRBJ2-7; 8 nucleotides align to TRBD1. After removal of 3 bases from V and 6 bases from J, the junction contained 11 bases not matched to a gene. The CDR3 is 15 amino acids. Germline values: CDR1 SGHDT, CDR2 YYEEEE. This CDR3 is CASSSRGQVFSEQYF. For the CDR3, the DNA is TGTGCCAGCAGCTCTAGGGGACAGGTTTTCTCCGAGCAGTACTTC.

The chain is built from TRBV18 and TRBJ1-1; 8 bases fit TRBD1. Germline V gene lookup returns CDR1 KGHSH and CDR2 LQKENI. With V trimmed by 2 bases and J by 0 bases, 5 bases remained unmatched. There are 16 residues in the CDR3. The CDR3 sequence: CASSPVQGVMNTEAFF. The CDR3 DNA reads TGTGCCAGCTCACCAGTACAGGGGGTCATGAACACTGAAGCTTTCTTT.

V is TRBV30 and J is TRBJ2-7; 16 nucleotides line up with TRBD2. The CDR3 has 18 residues. With 2 bases clipped from V and 5 bases from J, the junction kept 12 bases outside the gene matches. Germline-derived CDR1 and CDR2 are GTSNPN and SVGIG (reference sequence). The DNA of the CDR3 is TGTGCCTGGAGTCCGGGACTAGCGGGAGGGCCCTCGACCGACGAGCAGTACTTC. It encodes CAWSPGLAGGPSTDEQYF.

V gene TRBV5-6 combines with J gene TRBJ2-1; 7 bases are a match to TRBD1. CDR1 is SGHDT and CDR2 is YYEEEE in the germline V gene. The CDR3 has 15 amino acids. Trimming at V came to 4 bases and at J to 4 bases, leaving 8 bases not matched to a gene. The CDR3 loop is CASSQTQGQYNEQFF. For the CDR3, the DNA is TGTGCCAGCAGCCAGACGCAGGGACAGTACAATGAGCAGTTCTTC.